This TCR beta chain was sequenced in a study of CD8+CD57+ T cells in acquired aplastic anemia. As for the study in general: Mean yield of DNA from sorted CD4+ and CD8+ cells was 3.2 ug.

About this clonotype: What it binds is unknown.

General study findings and limits: CD8+ Simpson's diversity in patients was not significantly different from that in controls.

The germline gives CDR1 MGHDK, CDR2 SYGVNS. The CDR3 consists of 12 residues. Patients chosen for sequencing had shown CD8+CD57+ cell expansion by flow cytometry. Every patient was diagnosed with severe acquired aplastic anemia. TCR beta VDJ and CDR3 profiles were obtained from a genomic DNA template. Via MiXCR, TCRdb re-called the reads, giving one row per CDR3 protein. Seen here are 150,000 to 180,000 distinct CDR3 sequences, around half observed once, and the top ten hold over 9.5%. The sequenced material came from sorted CD4+, CD8+, or CD8+CD57+ T cells (not recorded which) from PBMCs. This sequence was found in a human donor with aplastic anemia. The gene calls are TRBV25-1 and TRBJ2-7; D uncertain. CDR3 amino acids: CATTRGSYEQYF. CDR3 coding DNA: TGTGCAACCACGCGCGGTTCCTACGAGCAGTACTTC.